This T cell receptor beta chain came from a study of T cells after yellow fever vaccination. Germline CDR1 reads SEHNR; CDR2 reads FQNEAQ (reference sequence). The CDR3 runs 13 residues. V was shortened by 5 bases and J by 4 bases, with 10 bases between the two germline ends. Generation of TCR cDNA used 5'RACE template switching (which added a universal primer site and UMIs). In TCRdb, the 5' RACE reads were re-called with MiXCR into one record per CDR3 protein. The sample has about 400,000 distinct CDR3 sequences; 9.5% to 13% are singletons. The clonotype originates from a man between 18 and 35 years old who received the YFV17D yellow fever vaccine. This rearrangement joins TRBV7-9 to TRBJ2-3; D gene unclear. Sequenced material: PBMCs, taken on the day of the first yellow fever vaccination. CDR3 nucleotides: TGTGCCAGCAGCATTTCTAAGGCAGATACGCAGTATTTT. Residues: CASSISKADTQYF.